This T cell receptor beta chain stems from a study of glioma-infiltrating T cells after dendritic cell vaccination (dated by TCRdb to 2016 to 2018). About the study as a whole: The cohort comprised around 15 glioblastoma patients from Phase I and II dendritic cell vaccination trials, 9 newly diagnosed and 6 with recurrent disease. Deep sequencing of TCR beta CDR3 regions was used to quantify tumor-infiltrating lymphocyte content and compare tumor and blood repertoires in dendritic cell-vaccinated glioblastoma patients. Autologous tumor lysate-pulsed dendritic cell vaccination was administered to the patients between the early 2000s and the early 2010s. The vaccine consisted of monocyte-derived dendritic cells cultured approximately seven days with IL-4 and GM-CSF, then pulsed overnight with autologous tumor lysate. TCR sequencing metrics, including TIL content and tumor-blood repertoire overlap, were correlated with survival after dendritic cell vaccination. Three intradermal dendritic cell vaccine injections were administered to patients at biweekly intervals in the arm below the axilla. The paper's findings and limits, for the study overall: TCR clonality showed no direct relationship with survival, which suggests that a diverse polyclonal response may matter. Longer time to progression and overall survival after dendritic cell vaccination were predicted by higher estimated pretreatment TIL content. The cohort was small and heterogeneous, and full blood and tumor sets were available for few patients, with initial-recurrent tumor pairs available for even fewer patients. The three-group TCR overlap response model was characterized as speculative, and prospective validation of the model was stated to be required.

This specimen's time point label, per the study, means: after dendritic cell vaccination, including at tumor progression/relapse. Patients were selected for having adequate residual fresh-frozen tumor tissue and more than two years of available survival data. Although molecular status otherwise differed among the glioblastoma patients, no patient had an isocitrate dehydrogenase mutation. PBMC were collected before vaccination, two weeks after the third vaccination, and at tumor progression if progression occurred. The Qiagen DNeasy Blood extraction Kit was used for extraction of genomic DNA. To note about this clone: The specificity of this receptor is unknown. Per-base quality was not reported, and no clone a single base away is much larger than it.

The germline V gene sets CDR1 to KGHSH and CDR2 to LQKENI. From its cysteine to its phenylalanine, the CDR3 spans 13 amino acids. CDR3 DNA is the only sequence kept; it has 39 bases, read in frame from the first base. The V and J ends are trimmed by 4 bases and 5 bases, leaving 11 bases between them. The immunoSEQ assay amplified TCRB CDR3 regions from roughly 2 micrograms of genomic DNA, or from all available DNA when less than that amount was available. The multiplex PCR employed 60 forward primers targeting TCR V beta segments and 13 reverse primers targeting J beta segments. To estimate the number of reads per starting template, synthetic control templates were added to each sample at limiting dilution. The Illumina HiSeq System generated 87 bp sequencing reads. The study's own analysis went as follows. PCR and sequencing errors were removed by merging closely related sequences with a nearest neighbor algorithm. TCR overlap was measured as the percentage of unique tumor TCR beta sequences also present in the same patient's peripheral blood. TCRdb holds this immuneACCESS table with in-frame rearrangements only. Some clones are missing; in checked studies, unresolved V genes explain under half, and the rest has no known cause. Clone size and V and J calls were adopted from that table, with D and trimming inferred from the DNA. For this sample the table gives roughly 80,000 clones, of which around 86% were detected only once. 2% to 2.5% of the sample goes to the ten largest clones.

This TCR was sampled from a human donor with glioblastoma. The sequencing used blood, collected after dendritic cell vaccination. Rearrangement joined TRBV18 to TRBJ1-2; tentative D gene TRBD1, with 5 bases matching. The DNA sequence is given as TGTGCCAGCTCACAGGGGACTGATTATGGCTACACCTTC. Translated, it reads CASSQGTDYGYTF.